This TCR beta chain is drawn from a study of CD8 T cells in Susac syndrome. Reverse transcription used about 0.45 to 1 ug RNA and random hexamers. TCRdb analysed the immunoSEQ multiplex PCR reads with MiXCR anew, one entry per CDR3 protein. The sample yields 130,000 or so distinct CDR3 sequences, roughly 80% seen once. The CDR3 contains 14 residues. Germline V CDR1 and CDR2: SGHRS, YFSETQ. Trimming removed 4 bases from V and 4 bases from J, with 14 bases in between. The sequence was obtained from a human donor with multiple sclerosis. The sample comprised CD8+ T cells from PBMCs. The V gene is TRBV5-1, the J gene TRBJ2-5, with D unclear. This CDR3 reads CASSTNYRAETQYF. The CDR3 bases are TGCGCCAGCAGCACAAACTACCGAGCAGAGACCCAGTACTTC.